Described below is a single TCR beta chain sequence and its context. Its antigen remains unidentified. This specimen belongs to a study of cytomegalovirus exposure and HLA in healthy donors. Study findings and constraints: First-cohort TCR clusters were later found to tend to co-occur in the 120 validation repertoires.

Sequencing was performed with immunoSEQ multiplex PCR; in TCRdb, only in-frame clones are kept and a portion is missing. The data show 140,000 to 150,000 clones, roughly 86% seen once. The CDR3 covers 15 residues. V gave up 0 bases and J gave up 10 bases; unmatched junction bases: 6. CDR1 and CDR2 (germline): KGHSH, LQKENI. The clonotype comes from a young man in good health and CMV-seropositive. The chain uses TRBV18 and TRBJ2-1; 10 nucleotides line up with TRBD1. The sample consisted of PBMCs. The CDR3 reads CASSPPGTGAHEQFF. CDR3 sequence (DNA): TGTGCCAGCTCACCACCCGGGACAGGGGCCCACGAGCAGTTCTTC.